The source of this T cell receptor (beta chain) is a study of CD8 T cells in Susac syndrome. The V gene lost 3 bases and the J gene lost 2 bases, with 7 bases spanning the gap. CDR3 size: 14 residues. Germline CDR1 reads LGHDT; CDR2 reads YNNKEL (reference sequence). Reverse transcription of roughly 0.45 to 1 ug RNA was performed with random hexamers. The CDR3 of TCR beta was amplified by immunoSEQ multiplex PCR across 54 Vbeta and 13 Jbeta. A single record per CDR3 protein comes from TCRdb applying MiXCR to the immunoSEQ multiplex PCR reads. The repertoire includes about 120,000 distinct CDR3 sequences, roughly 92% of them detected once, and 0.095% to 0.1% sits in the top ten. In blood CD8+ and CD4+ T cells, TCR beta underwent sequencing. Healthy donors constituted the control group, matched for age and sex. Purification of the CD8+ and CD4+ T cells relied on negative isolation, and TEMRA cells underwent FACS enrichment.

The sequencing input was CD4+ T cells from PBMCs. The rearrangement uses TRBV3-1 and TRBJ2-2, with a tentative D call TRBD1 (5 bases). The receptor was isolated from a human donor in good health. The CDR3 spells CASSQGHNTGELFF. DNA of the CDR3: TGTGCCAGCAGCCAGGGGCACAACACCGGGGAGCTGTTTTTT. Based on the CDR3 plus reference TRBV3-1 and TRBJ2-2, the full variable domain is DTAVSQTPKYLVTQMGNDKSIKCEQNLGHDTMYWYKQDSKKFLKIMFSYNNKELIINETVPNRFSPKSPDKAHLNLHINSLELGDSAVYFCASSQGHNTGELFFGEGSRLTVL.